The TCR beta chain described here comes from a study of blood T cell repertoires in COVID-19. Trimming removed 2 bases at V and 0 bases at J, with 10 bases between. The CDR3 covers 15 residues. Looked up from germline, CDR1 is MGHDK and CDR2 is SYGVNS. Using immunoSEQ multiplex PCR, the repertoire was profiled, and TCRdb retains in-frame clones only, with some absent. Of roughly 200,000 clones listed, 87% are singletons. The rearrangement joins TRBV25-1 to TRBJ1-2; perhaps TRBD1 as D (5 bases). Sequencing was done on a sample of peripheral blood. This receptor was identified in a woman in her late teens or twenties who had recovered from COVID-19. The CDR3 is CASSEGGASNYGYTF. The CDR3, as DNA: TGTGCCAGCAGTGAAGGAGGGGCGTCTAACTATGGCTACACCTTC.